Listed here are 21 T cell receptor beta chains from one sample, sequenced in a study of T cell responses to AZD1222 COVID-19 vaccine. Generated by immunoSEQ multiplex PCR, the TCRdb table keeps only in-frame clones and is missing some. The sample lists 100,000 to 150,000 clones, about nine tenths occurring once. The sample here was peripheral blood, taken on day 0 of AZD1222 vaccination. These receptors originate from an adult in good health.

This rearrangement joins TRBV6-4 to TRBJ2-2; possible D gene TRBD1, 6 bases. Trimming stripped 4 bases from V and 12 bases from J, with 15 bases between. This CDR3 region has 13 residues. Per the germline V gene, CDR1 is MRHNA and CDR2 is SNTAGT. Here the CDR3 reads CASSVDGGRQLFF. As DNA, the CDR3 is TGTGCCAGCAGTGTAGATGGGGGCCGACAGCTGTTTTTT.

The rearrangement links TRBV10-3 to TRBJ2-1, with 9 bases identical to TRBD2. J lost 7 bases, V lost 5 bases, and 12 bases had no gene match. Germline CDR1 and CDR2: ENHRY and SYGVKD. This CDR3 has 16 amino acids. The CDR3 spells CAISPFVAGGRNEQFF. The CDR3 coding sequence is TGTGCCATCAGTCCCTTTGTTGCGGGGGGGAGGAATGAGCAGTTCTTC.

The rearrangement joins TRBV2 to TRBJ2-1; possible D gene TRBD2, 6 bases. The CDR3 extends over 13 amino acids. Germline V gene lookup returns CDR1 SNHLY and CDR2 FYNNEI. V was clipped by 7 bases and J by 7 bases, with 14 bases between them. The CDR3 region is CASKQEGRNEQFF. CDR3 in DNA: TGTGCCAGCAAACAGGAGGGTAGGAATGAGCAGTTCTTC.

This sequence joins TRBV18 and TRBJ1-1, with D unclear. This CDR3 contains 16 residues. V shed 3 bases and J shed 2 bases, with 16 bases lying between them. The germline gives CDR1 KGHSH, CDR2 LQKENI. CDR3 in amino acids: CASSPRAEVPNTEAFF. The CDR3 DNA follows: TGTGCCAGCTCACCTCGAGCAGAGGTGCCTAACACTGAAGCTTTCTTT.

This chain links TRBV30 with TRBJ2-7, with 7 bases lining up with TRBD1. J gave up 3 bases and V 4 bases, and 3 bases lay outside the gene matches. Per germline, CDR1 GTSNPN and CDR2 SVGIG (reference sequence). This CDR3 spans 12 amino acids. The CDR3 reads CAWNRGSYEQYF. CDR3 sequence (DNA): TGTGCCTGGAACAGGGGCAGCTACGAGCAGTACTTC. The full variable domain, its missing parts supplied by reference TRBV30 and TRBJ2-7, is SQTIHQWPATLVQPVGSPLSLECTVEGTSNPNLYWYRQAAGRGLQLLFYSVGIGQISSEVPQNLSASRPQDRQFILSSKKLLLSDSGFYLCAWNRGSYEQYFGPGTRLTVT.

V gene TRBV5-8 combines with J gene TRBJ2-3; D gene ambiguous. CDR1 and CDR2 (germline): SGHTS, YDEGEE. V was clipped by 4 bases and J by 6 bases, with 9 bases between them. The CDR3 contains 12 residues. CDR3 protein: CASSAAWDTQYF. In DNA form, the CDR3 reads TGTGCCAGCAGCGCCGCCTGGGATACGCAGTATTTT.

V usage is TRBV29-1 and J usage is TRBJ2-5, with TRBD2 identical over 7 bases. The CDR3 contains 12 residues. Germline V gene data show CDR1 as SQVTM and CDR2 as ANQGSEA. V lost 8 bases to trimming and J lost 3 bases; unmatched junction nucleotides: 6. The CDR3 DNA is TGCAGCCATGGGAGCGGGAAAGAGACCCAGTACTTC. This codes for CSHGSGKETQYF.

This clone was recorded only once. The rearrangement uses TRBV19 and TRBJ2-2, with 10 bases identical to TRBD2. CDR3 length: 17 residues. CDR1 is LNHDA, CDR2 SQIVND, per germline (reference sequence). The V gene end was trimmed by 11 bases and the J gene end by 4 bases; junction bases not matched to a gene: 16. The CDR3 loop reads CACDQRGGESITGELFF. CDR3 DNA: TGTGCCTGCGACCAGCGGGGGGGCGAGAGTATCACCGGGGAGCTGTTTTTT.

In its sample, this clone ranks as medium-sized. V gene TRBV6-1 combines with J gene TRBJ2-2; 10 nucleotides match TRBD2. The CDR3 spans 15 residues. Per germline, CDR1 MNHNS and CDR2 SASEGT. J gave up 5 bases and V 2 bases, and 2 bases lay outside the gene matches. The CDR3 protein is CASSESSGGTGELFF. The CDR3 bases are TGTGCCAGCAGTGAAAGTAGCGGGGGGACCGGGGAGCTGTTTTTT.

The J gene is TRBJ2-1, the V gene TRBV10-3; D remains ambiguous. Deletions cut 3 bases from V and 5 bases from J, with 5 bases between. The CDR3 spans 12 residues. From germline, CDR1 is ENHRY and CDR2 SYGVKD. The CDR3 spells CAISDYNNEQFF. The CDR3 DNA sequence: TGTGCCATCAGTGACTACAACAATGAGCAGTTCTTC.

This chain links TRBV12-5 with TRBJ1-2; 8 nucleotides line up with TRBD1. V lost 4 bases and J lost 9; bases outside the gene matches: 4. The CDR3 runs 12 residues. Germline CDR1 reads LGHNT; CDR2 reads FRNRAP. This CDR3 reads CASGSDRDSYTF. In DNA form, the CDR3 reads TGTGCTAGTGGTTCGGACAGGGATAGCTACACCTTC.

The chain links TRBV6-6 to TRBJ1-6; D may be TRBD1 (6 bases). Looked up from germline, CDR1 is MNHNY and CDR2 is SVGAGI (reference sequence). The CDR3 spans 14 residues. The V end lost 6 bases, the J end lost 3 bases, and 9 bases lay between the germline ends. This chain's CDR3 is CASSLDSYNSPLHF. CDR3 sequence (DNA): TGTGCCAGCAGCCTGGACAGCTATAATTCACCCCTCCACTTT.

In this sample, this clone turned up a few times. Additional DNA sequences in this sample encode the identical CDR3. The genes are TRBV19 and TRBJ2-7; D unclear. CDR1 is LNHDA, CDR2 SQIVND, per germline (reference sequence). There are 11 residues in the CDR3. The germline V and J ends were trimmed by 3 bases and 4 bases, with 4 bases remaining between them. Written as DNA, the CDR3 is TGTGCCAGTAGTATTGGTTACGAGCAGTACTTC. Its translation: CASSIGYEQYF.

The chain joins TRBV9 to TRBJ1-1, with D possibly being TRBD1 (5 bases). Looked up from germline, CDR1 is SGDLS and CDR2 is YYNGEE. CDR3 size: 14 residues. V dropped 4 bases and J dropped 7 bases, with 17 bases sitting between them. The chain's CDR3 is CASSPHWGSDEAFF. In nucleotides, the CDR3 is TGTGCCAGCAGCCCCCATTGGGGGTCGGATGAAGCTTTCTTT. The full variable domain, its missing parts supplied by reference TRBV9 and TRBJ1-1, is DSGVTQTPKHLITATGQRVTLRCSPRSGDLSVYWYQQSLDQGLQFLIQYYNGEERAKGNILERFSAQQFPDLHSELNLSSLELGDSALYFCASSPHWGSDEAFFGQGTRLTVV.

The chain couples TRBV19 to TRBJ1-2; 10 nucleotides agree with TRBD1. Germline assignment: CDR1 LNHDA and CDR2 SQIVND (reference sequence). The CDR3 has 14 amino acids. V lost 4 bases to trimming and J lost 8 bases; unmatched junction nucleotides: 7. This CDR3 reads CASSTGQGVSGYTF. In DNA form, the CDR3 reads TGTGCCAGTAGTACCGGACAGGGGGTTAGCGGCTACACCTTC.

The rearrangement links TRBV29-1 to TRBJ1-6, with 9 positions matching TRBD1. The V and J ends lost 7 bases and 9 bases, in that order; junction bases with no gene match: 7. The CDR3 is made up of 13 amino acids. Germline assignment: CDR1 SQVTM and CDR2 ANQGSEA. As DNA, the CDR3 is TGCAGCGCGGGACAGGGAGAGGGTTCACCCCTCCACTTT. Translation gives CSAGQGEGSPLHF.

The chain combines TRBV28 with TRBJ2-7; no definite D call. CDR3 length: 11 residues. V lost 6 bases and J lost 3, with 6 bases in between. Looked up from germline, CDR1 is MDHEN and CDR2 is SYDVKM. The CDR3 DNA follows: TGTGCCAGCAGCCGAGACTACGAGCAGTACTTC. As protein: CASSRDYEQYF.

The chain links TRBV29-1 to TRBJ1-1; D remains ambiguous. CDR3 length: 11 amino acids. Germline V lookup: CDR1 SQVTM, CDR2 ANQGSEA. V was pared by 7 bases and J by 1 base, with 7 bases between. The CDR3 bases are TGCAGCGCTACATCGAACACTGAAGCTTTCTTT. Protein sequence: CSATSNTEAFF.

J is TRBJ1-2 and V is TRBV3-1 (or the pseudogene TRBV3-2); 8 bases match TRBD1. From germline, CDR1 is LGHDT and CDR2 YNNKEL (reference sequence). Trimming cost V 1 base and J 4 bases; bases outside gene matches: 11. The CDR3 runs to 17 residues. Here the CDR3 reads CASSQVLRTGKGYGYTF. As DNA, the CDR3 is TGTGCCAGCAGCCAAGTGCTTAGGACAGGGAAGGGCTATGGCTACACCTTC.

The chain couples TRBV7-2 to TRBJ1-6, with 10 bases that match TRBD1. Losses at the gene ends were 5 bases for V and 10 bases for J; bases not matched to a gene: 8. CDR3 size: 15 residues. CDR1 is SGHTA, CDR2 FQGNSA, per germline. CDR3 in amino acids: CASSLRDRGKSPLHF. The CDR3 DNA is TGTGCCAGCAGCCTCCGGGACAGGGGAAAATCACCCCTCCACTTT. Drawing the rest from reference TRBV7-2 and TRBJ1-6, the complete variable domain is GAGVSQSPSNKVTEKGKDVELRCDPISGHTALYWYRQSLGQGLEFLIYFQGNSAPDKSGLPSDRFSAERTGGSVSTLTIQRTQQEDSAVYLCASSLRDRGKSPLHFGNGTRLTVT.

The chain joins TRBV13 to TRBJ1-3, with a possible D match to TRBD1 (5 bases). V shed 7 bases and J shed 4 bases, with 11 bases lying between them. The CDR3 extends over 13 amino acids. The germline CDR1 and CDR2 sequences are PRHDT and FYEKMQ (reference sequence). The CDR3 coding sequence is TGTGCCAGCACCCCAGGGTTCGGAAACACCATATATTTT. Amino acids: CASTPGFGNTIYF.